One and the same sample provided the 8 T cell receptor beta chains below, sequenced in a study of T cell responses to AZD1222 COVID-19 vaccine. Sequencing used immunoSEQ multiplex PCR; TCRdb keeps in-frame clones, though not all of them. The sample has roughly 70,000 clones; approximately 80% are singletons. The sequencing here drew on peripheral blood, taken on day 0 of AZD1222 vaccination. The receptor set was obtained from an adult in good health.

This CDR3 reads CASSAAGESYEQYF. For the CDR3, the DNA is TGTGCCAGCAGCGCAGCGGGGGAGAGCTACGAGCAGTACTTC. J is TRBJ2-7 and V is TRBV5-6; 8 bases agree with TRBD2. The CDR3 has 14 amino acids. CDR1 is SGHDT, CDR2 YYEEEE, per germline. Trimming took 4 bases from V and 3 from J; bases not matched to a gene: 6.

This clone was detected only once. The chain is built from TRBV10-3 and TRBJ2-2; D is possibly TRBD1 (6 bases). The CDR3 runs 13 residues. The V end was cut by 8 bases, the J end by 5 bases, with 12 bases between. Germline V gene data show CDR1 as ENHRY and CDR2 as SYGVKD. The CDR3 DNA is TGTGCCATCGCAACACAGGGAACCGGGGAGCTGTTTTTT. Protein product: CAIATQGTGELFF.

Here the CDR3 DNA reads TGTGCCAGCAGCCCGGTAGCGGGGGGCTCTGGGGCCAACGTCCTGACTTTC. Amino acids: CASSPVAGGSGANVLTF. This chain uses TRBV5-4 with TRBJ2-6, with 10 bases fitting TRBD2. Germline CDR1 is SGHNT and CDR2 is YYREEE (reference sequence). This CDR3 spans 17 amino acids. The junction had 4 bases not matched to a gene; V was cut back by 4 bases and J by 0 bases.

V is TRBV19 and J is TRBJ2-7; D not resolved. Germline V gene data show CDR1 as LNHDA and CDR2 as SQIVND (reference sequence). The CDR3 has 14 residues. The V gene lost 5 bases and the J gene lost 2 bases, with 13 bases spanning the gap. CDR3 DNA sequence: TGTGCCAGTAGTGCAGCGCACGGTCCCTACGAGCAGTACTTC. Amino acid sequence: CASSAAHGPYEQYF.

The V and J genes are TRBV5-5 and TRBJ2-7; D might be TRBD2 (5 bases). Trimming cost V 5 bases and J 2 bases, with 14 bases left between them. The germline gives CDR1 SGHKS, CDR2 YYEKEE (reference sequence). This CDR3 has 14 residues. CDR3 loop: CASSSWEITYEQYF. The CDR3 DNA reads TGTGCCAGCAGTTCTTGGGAGATTACCTACGAGCAGTACTTC.

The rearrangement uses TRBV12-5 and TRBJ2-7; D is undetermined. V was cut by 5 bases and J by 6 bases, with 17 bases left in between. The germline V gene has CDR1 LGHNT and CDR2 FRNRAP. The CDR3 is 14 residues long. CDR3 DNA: TGTGCTAGTGGTCCGAACACCCAGCTCAGCGAGCAGTACTTC. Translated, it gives CASGPNTQLSEQYF. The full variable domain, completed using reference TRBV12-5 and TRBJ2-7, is DARVTQTPRHKVTEMGQEVTMRCQPILGHNTVFWYRQTMMQGLELLAYFRNRAPLDDSGMPKDRFSAEMPDATLATLKIQPSEPRDSAVYFCASGPNTQLSEQYFGPGTRLTVT.

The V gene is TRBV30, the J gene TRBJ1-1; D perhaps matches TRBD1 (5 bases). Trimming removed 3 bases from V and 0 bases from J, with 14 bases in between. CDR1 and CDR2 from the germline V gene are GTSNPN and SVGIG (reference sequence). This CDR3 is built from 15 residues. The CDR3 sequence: CAWSLKAGMNTEAFF. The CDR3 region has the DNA TGTGCCTGGAGCCTCAAAGCAGGGATGAACACTGAAGCTTTCTTT.

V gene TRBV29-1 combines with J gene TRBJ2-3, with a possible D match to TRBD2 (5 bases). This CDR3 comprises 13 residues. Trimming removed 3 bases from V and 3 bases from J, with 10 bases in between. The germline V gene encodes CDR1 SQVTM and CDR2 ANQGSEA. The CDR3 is CSVEGTGTDTQYF. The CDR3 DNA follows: TGCAGCGTTGAGGGAACGGGAACAGATACGCAGTATTTT.